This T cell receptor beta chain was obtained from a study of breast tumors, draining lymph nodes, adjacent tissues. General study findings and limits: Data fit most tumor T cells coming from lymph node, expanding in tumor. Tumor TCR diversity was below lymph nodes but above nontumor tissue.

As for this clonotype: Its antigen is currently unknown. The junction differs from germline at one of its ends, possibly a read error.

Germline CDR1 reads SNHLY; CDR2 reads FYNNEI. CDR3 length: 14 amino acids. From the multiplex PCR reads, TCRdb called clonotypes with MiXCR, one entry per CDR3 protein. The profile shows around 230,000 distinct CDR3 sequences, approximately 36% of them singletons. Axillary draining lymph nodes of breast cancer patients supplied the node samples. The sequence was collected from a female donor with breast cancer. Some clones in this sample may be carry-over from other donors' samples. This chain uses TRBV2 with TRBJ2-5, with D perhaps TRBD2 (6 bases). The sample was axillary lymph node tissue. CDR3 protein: CAISELPGLETQYF. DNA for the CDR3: TGTGCCATCAGTGAGCTTCCGGGACTAGAGACCCAGTACTTC.